The rows below give T cell receptor beta chains drawn from one sample of a study of shared clonotypes between healthy human individuals. Sequenced by immunoSEQ multiplex PCR; TCRdb stores in-frame clones only, minus some. The sample has almost 750,000 clones, 55% to 80% seen once. Material: memory CD4+ T cells sorted from blood. All receptors come from a young woman in good health. Each CDR3 is given with its conserved first and last residue. Fields, in order: D gene, V gene, clone size, J gene, CDR3 DNA, CDR3 protein. D genes are given only for firm matches. Clone size appears in some rows only: once, few, many, or a class for an expanded clone.

D gene: NA
V gene: TRBV2
clone size: NA
J gene: TRBJ2-7
CDR3 DNA: TGTGCCAGCTACCTGAAACCGGAACAGTACTTC
CDR3 protein: CASYLKPEQYF

D gene: TRBD2
V gene: TRBV7-6
clone size: NA
J gene: TRBJ2-5
CDR3 DNA: TGTGCCAGCAGCCGGAGGGCACTAGCGGGAGTAGAGACCCAGTACTTC
CDR3 protein: CASSRRALAGVETQYF

D gene: TRBD2
V gene: TRBV19
clone size: NA
J gene: TRBJ2-7
CDR3 DNA: TGTGCCAGTAGTATATTAGCGGGAGGAGACTACGAGCAGTACTTC
CDR3 protein: CASSILAGGDYEQYF

D gene: NA
V gene: TRBV11-2
clone size: once
J gene: TRBJ1-2
CDR3 DNA: TGTGCCAGCAGCCCCCAGAGTTCCTATGGCTACACCTTC
CDR3 protein: CASSPQSSYGYTF

D gene: TRBD2
V gene: TRBV5-1
clone size: NA
J gene: TRBJ2-7
CDR3 DNA: TGCGCCAGCAGCTTAACAGGGGGACTAGCGGGAGCTTACGAGCAGTACTTC
CDR3 protein: CASSLTGGLAGAYEQYF

D gene: TRBD2
V gene: TRBV29-1
clone size: NA
J gene: TRBJ2-5
CDR3 DNA: TGCAGCGCCAGACCGGGACTAGCGGAAGCGGGCCAAGAGACCCAGTACTTC
CDR3 protein: CSARPGLAEAGQETQYF

D gene: NA
V gene: TRBV7-9
clone size: NA
J gene: TRBJ2-6
CDR3 DNA: TGTGCCAGCTACACGTCGGACTCTGGGGCCAACGTCCTGACTTTC
CDR3 protein: CASYTSDSGANVLTF

D gene: NA
V gene: TRBV28
clone size: once
J gene: TRBJ2-7
CDR3 DNA: TGTGCCAGCAGTTTTGTACTGCGGGGGCAGGGTGTCTACGAGCAGTACTTC
CDR3 protein: CASSFVLRGQGVYEQYF

D gene: TRBD1
V gene: TRBV2
clone size: NA
J gene: TRBJ1-5
CDR3 DNA: TGTGCCAGCAGCGGACAGGGGAGGGCTCAGCCCCAGCATTTT
CDR3 protein: CASSGQGRAQPQHF

D gene: TRBD1
V gene: TRBV6-1
clone size: NA
J gene: TRBJ2-7
CDR3 DNA: TGTGCCAGCAGGAGTGGGACAGGGAACTACGAGCAGTACTTC
CDR3 protein: CASRSGTGNYEQYF

D gene: TRBD1
V gene: TRBV7-2
clone size: NA
J gene: TRBJ1-5
CDR3 DNA: TGTGCCAGCAGCTCCACACACAGACAGGGCGGTAGGGATCAGCCCCAGCATTTT
CDR3 protein: CASSSTHRQGGRDQPQHF

D gene: NA
V gene: TRBV7-2
clone size: NA
J gene: TRBJ1-5
CDR3 DNA: TGTGCCAGCAGCTTTTGGGGCAATCAGCCCCAGCATTTT
CDR3 protein: CASSFWGNQPQHF

D gene: TRBD1
V gene: TRBV6-1
clone size: NA
J gene: TRBJ2-7
CDR3 DNA: TGTGCCAGCAGTGACATAGGGACAGGGGCCTACGAGCAGTACTTC
CDR3 protein: CASSDIGTGAYEQYF

D gene: NA
V gene: TRBV18
clone size: NA
J gene: TRBJ1-1
CDR3 DNA: TGTGCCAGCTCACCACAGGACAGTAACACTGAAGCTTTCTTT
CDR3 protein: CASSPQDSNTEAFF

D gene: NA
V gene: TRBV29-1
clone size: NA
J gene: TRBJ1-1
CDR3 DNA: TGCAGCGTTGAAGGACAGACTTCTAACACTGAAGCTTTCTTT
CDR3 protein: CSVEGQTSNTEAFF

D gene: NA
V gene: TRBV14
clone size: few
J gene: TRBJ2-7
CDR3 DNA: TGTGCCAGCAGCCGGGGGCTAGCGATCTACGAGCAGTACTTC
CDR3 protein: CASSRGLAIYEQYF

D gene: NA
V gene: TRBV7-2
clone size: NA
J gene: TRBJ2-3
CDR3 DNA: TGTGCCAGCAGCACCTCCGAGGGAGCGGATACGCAGTATTTT
CDR3 protein: CASSTSEGADTQYF

D gene: TRBD1
V gene: TRBV7-3
clone size: NA
J gene: TRBJ2-3
CDR3 DNA: TGTGCCAGCAGCTTGAGTAAGACAGGGACAGATACGCAGTATTTT
CDR3 protein: CASSLSKTGTDTQYF

D gene: NA
V gene: TRBV5-1
clone size: NA
J gene: TRBJ2-5
CDR3 DNA: TGCGCCAGCAGCTCTGACAGGCCTGAAGAGACCCAGTACTTC
CDR3 protein: CASSSDRPEETQYF

D gene: NA
V gene: TRBV6-5
clone size: once
J gene: TRBJ2-5
CDR3 DNA: TGTGCCAGCAGGCCGCCCACGGAGACCCAGTACTTC
CDR3 protein: CASRPPTETQYF

D gene: TRBD1
V gene: TRBV7-2
clone size: NA
J gene: TRBJ2-5
CDR3 DNA: TGTGCCAGCAGGAGGGCAGGGGGCTTGGGAGAGACCCAGTACTTC
CDR3 protein: CASRRAGGLGETQYF

D gene: NA
V gene: TRBV7-2
clone size: NA
J gene: TRBJ1-5
CDR3 DNA: TGTGCCAGCAGCTTGGCGGGTGGTAGCAATCAGCCCCAGCATTTT
CDR3 protein: CASSLAGGSNQPQHF

D gene: TRBD1
V gene: TRBV6-6
clone size: NA
J gene: TRBJ1-3
CDR3 DNA: TGTGCCAGCAGTATCGACAGGGGGCGCGCGGGAAACACCATATATTTT
CDR3 protein: CASSIDRGRAGNTIYF

D gene: NA
V gene: TRBV27
clone size: NA
J gene: TRBJ1-4
CDR3 DNA: TGTGCCAGCAGTTTATTCCCAATCGTCGGTGAAAAACTGTTTTTT
CDR3 protein: CASSLFPIVGEKLFF

D gene: TRBD2
V gene: TRBV7-2
clone size: NA
J gene: TRBJ2-1
CDR3 DNA: TGTGCCAGCAGCCCGTGGCGGGGGAATGAGCAGTTCTTC
CDR3 protein: CASSPWRGNEQFF

D gene: NA
V gene: TRBV18
clone size: NA
J gene: TRBJ1-1
CDR3 DNA: TGTGCCAGCTCACCAATGTCTTACGCGTCCAGTTCAGCTTTCTTT
CDR3 protein: CASSPMSYASSSAFF

D gene: TRBD1
V gene: TRBV5-1
clone size: NA
J gene: TRBJ2-7
CDR3 DNA: TGCGCCAGCAGCTTAGCAGGGGGCACCTACGAGCAGTACTTC
CDR3 protein: CASSLAGGTYEQYF

D gene: NA
V gene: TRBV7-2
clone size: NA
J gene: TRBJ2-7
CDR3 DNA: TGTGCCAGCAGCCCCGGGGACCACTCCTACGAGCAGTACTTC
CDR3 protein: CASSPGDHSYEQYF

D gene: NA
V gene: TRBV5-6
clone size: NA
J gene: TRBJ2-5
CDR3 DNA: TGTGCCAGCAGCAGACTAGACCTTGAGACCCAGTACTTC
CDR3 protein: CASSRLDLETQYF

D gene: TRBD2
V gene: TRBV4-1
clone size: NA
J gene: TRBJ2-2
CDR3 DNA: TGCGCCAGCAGCCCGGGGGGGGACACCGGGGAGCTGTTTTTT
CDR3 protein: CASSPGGDTGELFF

D gene: TRBD1
V gene: TRBV19
clone size: few
J gene: TRBJ1-1
CDR3 DNA: TGTGCCAGTAGCCGGACAGGGACGCCTGAAGCTTTCTTT
CDR3 protein: CASSRTGTPEAFF

D gene: NA
V gene: TRBV7-9
clone size: once
J gene: TRBJ1-4
CDR3 DNA: TGTGCCAGCAGCCTAAAGAAACAGGAGAATGAAAAACTGTTTTTT
CDR3 protein: CASSLKKQENEKLFF

D gene: TRBD2
V gene: TRBV28
clone size: NA
J gene: TRBJ2-2
CDR3 DNA: TGTGCCAGCAGTTTAAGTCCTAGCGGCCGATTATACACCGGGGAGCTGTTTTTT
CDR3 protein: CASSLSPSGRLYTGELFF

D gene: NA
V gene: TRBV29-1
clone size: NA
J gene: TRBJ1-2
CDR3 DNA: TGCAGCGTCCCCAGGGGTACAAATAGCTACACCTTC
CDR3 protein: CSVPRGTNSYTF

D gene: TRBD1
V gene: TRBV10-2
clone size: NA
J gene: TRBJ1-3
CDR3 DNA: TGCGCCAGCAGTGATTTGAGAGGGGGCGCTGGAAACACCATATATTTT
CDR3 protein: CASSDLRGGAGNTIYF

D gene: NA
V gene: TRBV28
clone size: NA
J gene: TRBJ1-2
CDR3 DNA: TGTGCCAGCAGTTTCGGTCTTAACTATGGCTACACCTTC
CDR3 protein: CASSFGLNYGYTF

D gene: NA
V gene: TRBV28
clone size: NA
J gene: TRBJ2-4
CDR3 DNA: TGTGCCAGCAGTGCCAGGGTCAGTGGGACCAAAAACATTCAGTACTTC
CDR3 protein: CASSARVSGTKNIQYF

D gene: TRBD2
V gene: TRBV7-2
clone size: few
J gene: TRBJ2-2
CDR3 DNA: TGTGCCAGCAGCCCCTTGCCTAGCGGGAGTGTCGGGGAGCTGTTTTTT
CDR3 protein: CASSPLPSGSVGELFF

D gene: TRBD2
V gene: TRBV4-1
clone size: NA
J gene: TRBJ2-7
CDR3 DNA: TGCGCCAGCAGCCAAGAGAGACTAGCGGGAGCCTACGAGCAGTACTTC
CDR3 protein: CASSQERLAGAYEQYF

D gene: TRBD2
V gene: TRBV2
clone size: NA
J gene: TRBJ2-2
CDR3 DNA: TGTGCCAGCATCCTAGCGGGAAGCACCGGGGAGCTGTTTTTT
CDR3 protein: CASILAGSTGELFF

D gene: TRBD1
V gene: TRBV6-5
clone size: NA
J gene: TRBJ2-1
CDR3 DNA: TGTGCCAGCACGACAGGGAATTACAATGAGCAGTTCTTC
CDR3 protein: CASTTGNYNEQFF

D gene: TRBD2
V gene: TRBV29-1
clone size: NA
J gene: TRBJ2-1
CDR3 DNA: TGCAGCGTTGAAGATCTAGCGGGATGGAGCTCCTACAATGAGCAGTTCTTC
CDR3 protein: CSVEDLAGWSSYNEQFF

D gene: NA
V gene: TRBV5-1
clone size: NA
J gene: TRBJ2-5
CDR3 DNA: TGCGCCAGCAGCTTTACGGGGGAGACCCAGTACTTC
CDR3 protein: CASSFTGETQYF

D gene: NA
V gene: TRBV27
clone size: NA
J gene: TRBJ2-1
CDR3 DNA: TGTGCCAGCATGAGGGACTCGAGCTCCTACAATGAGCAGTTCTTC
CDR3 protein: CASMRDSSSYNEQFF

D gene: NA
V gene: TRBV4-1
clone size: NA
J gene: TRBJ1-4
CDR3 DNA: TGCGCCAGCAGCTTACAGGGATTGGAGATGAGCGAAAAACTGTTTTTT
CDR3 protein: CASSLQGLEMSEKLFF

D gene: NA
V gene: TRBV6-1
clone size: once
J gene: TRBJ2-4
CDR3 DNA: TGTGCCAGCGCGGGTGAGGTCCTTCAGTACTTC
CDR3 protein: CASAGEVLQYF

D gene: NA
V gene: TRBV5-8
clone size: few
J gene: TRBJ1-5
CDR3 DNA: TGTGCCAGCAGCCAACTCAAAACTCGGGGCGACGGGCCCCAGCATTTT
CDR3 protein: CASSQLKTRGDGPQHF

D gene: TRBD2
V gene: TRBV19
clone size: NA
J gene: TRBJ2-1
CDR3 DNA: TGTGCCAGTAGTATAGTTCCTAGCGGGAGTAATGAGCAGTTCTTC
CDR3 protein: CASSIVPSGSNEQFF

D gene: TRBD2
V gene: TRBV5-1
clone size: NA
J gene: TRBJ2-5
CDR3 DNA: TGCGCCAGCAGCTTGTCCCCACTAGCGGGAGGAGAGACCCAGTACTTC
CDR3 protein: CASSLSPLAGGETQYF

D gene: NA
V gene: TRBV7-9
clone size: NA
J gene: TRBJ2-7
CDR3 DNA: TGTGCCAGCAGCTTAGCGGGTCAGGCCCGTTACGAGCAGTACTTC
CDR3 protein: CASSLAGQARYEQYF

D gene: NA
V gene: TRBV7-2
clone size: NA
J gene: TRBJ2-4
CDR3 DNA: TGTGCCAGCAGCTTAGAGGCCTCTAGGGACATTCAGTACTTC
CDR3 protein: CASSLEASRDIQYF

D gene: NA
V gene: TRBV5-4
clone size: few
J gene: TRBJ2-7
CDR3 DNA: TGTGCCAGCAGCTCAGTCCAAGACTACGAGCAGTACTTC
CDR3 protein: CASSSVQDYEQYF

D gene: TRBD1
V gene: TRBV5-4
clone size: few
J gene: TRBJ2-7
CDR3 DNA: TGTGCCAGCAGCTTGGAAGGACAGGGCCGCGAGCAGTACTTC
CDR3 protein: CASSLEGQGREQYF